This TCR beta chain was profiled in a study of blood T cell repertoires in COVID-19. Study at large: Acute and convalescent COVID-19 samples came from the United States, Italy and Spain.

Per the original data handling: Counts of nucleated cells, estimated from reference gene primer amplification, were obtained. The repertoire was sequenced with immunoSEQ multiplex PCR; TCRdb's copy has only in-frame clones and lacks some. The V and J calls and clone size are taken from that table; D and trimming were inferred from the DNA. Counted here are about 210,000 clones, 86% occurring once; the ten biggest clones make up 5.6%. Individuals drawn from about 26 US areas were about 18 to 90 years old. Germline CDR1 reads ENHRY; CDR2 reads SYGVKD. V shed 7 bases and J 6 bases; nucleotides not matched to a gene: 12. The CDR3 is made up of 14 amino acids.

This receptor was obtained from a man in his forties with acute COVID-19. The V gene is TRBV10-3, the J gene TRBJ2-7; 7 nucleotides match TRBD2. Sequenced material: PBMCs or T cells enriched from blood (not recorded which). The CDR3 is CAIKAGEAVGEQYF. The CDR3 coding sequence is TGTGCCATCAAGGCGGGGGAGGCCGTCGGCGAGCAGTACTTC.